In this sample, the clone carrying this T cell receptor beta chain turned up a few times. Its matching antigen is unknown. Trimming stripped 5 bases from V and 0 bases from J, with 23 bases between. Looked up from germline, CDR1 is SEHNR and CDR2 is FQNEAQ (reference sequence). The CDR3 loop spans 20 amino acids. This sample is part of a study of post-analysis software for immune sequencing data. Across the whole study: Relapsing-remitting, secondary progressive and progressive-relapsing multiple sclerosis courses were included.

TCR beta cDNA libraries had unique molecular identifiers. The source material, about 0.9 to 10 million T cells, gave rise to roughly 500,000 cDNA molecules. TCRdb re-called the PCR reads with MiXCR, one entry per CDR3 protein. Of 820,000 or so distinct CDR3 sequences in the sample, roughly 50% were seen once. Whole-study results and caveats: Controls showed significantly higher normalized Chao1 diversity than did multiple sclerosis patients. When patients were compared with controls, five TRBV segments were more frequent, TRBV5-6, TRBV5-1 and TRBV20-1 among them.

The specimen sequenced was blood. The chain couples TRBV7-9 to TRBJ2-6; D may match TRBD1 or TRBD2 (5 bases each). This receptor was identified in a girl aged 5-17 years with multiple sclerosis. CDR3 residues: CASSLGSKPGRYSGANVLTF. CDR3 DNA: TGTGCCAGCAGCCTGGGATCTAAACCGGGACGATACTCTGGGGCCAACGTCCTGACTTTC.